The rows below give T cell receptor beta chains drawn from one sample of a study of CD8+CD57+ T cells in acquired aplastic anemia. TCRdb fed the reads into MiXCR, producing one record per CDR3 protein. Of some 140,000 distinct CDR3 sequences in the sample, 52% were seen once. The sample consisted of sorted CD4+, CD8+, or CD8+CD57+ T cells (not recorded which) from PBMCs. The receptors here all came from a human donor with aplastic anemia. Both conserved end residues are part of each CDR3.

v_gene: TRBV5-1
CDR3aa: CASSLRDADYEQYF

v_gene: TRBV19
CDR3aa: CASRTGGGYTF

v_gene: TRBV7-2
CDR3aa: CASSLMLSADGYTF

v_gene: TRBV5-1
CDR3aa: CASSSAESSGNTIYF

v_gene: TRBV7-9
CDR3aa: CASSLSYTDTQYF

v_gene: TRBV15
CDR3aa: CATSRKGASTDTIYF

v_gene: TRBV7-9
CDR3aa: CASSPRAGGQRETQYF

v_gene: TRBV7-9
CDR3aa: CASSSPGQVYEQYF

v_gene: TRBV5-1
CDR3aa: CASSPGPGGDEQYF

v_gene: TRBV27
CDR3aa: CASNPGSKREQYF

v_gene: TRBV24-1
CDR3aa: CATSETVDTQYF

v_gene: TRBV10-3
CDR3aa: CAIRDRGQYQPQHF

v_gene: TRBV6-6
CDR3aa: CASSLGRTETQYF

v_gene: TRBV10-3
CDR3aa: CAISESIQGADGYTF

v_gene: TRBV6-4
CDR3aa: CASSAAGGKFRYGYTF

v_gene: TRBV29-1
CDR3aa: CSVSSGGRNEQFF

v_gene: TRBV2
CDR3aa: CASSVGRSNTEAFF

v_gene: TRBV19
CDR3aa: CASSISGGRNEQFF

v_gene: TRBV7-2
CDR3aa: CASSLAGGQETQYF

v_gene: TRBV7-9
CDR3aa: CASSLGQGKEAFF

v_gene: TRBV9
CDR3aa: CASSPWREGQPQHF

v_gene: TRBV5-1
CDR3aa: CASRPRLAGPYNEQFF

v_gene: TRBV27
CDR3aa: CASSLSGEQFF

v_gene: TRBV4-2
CDR3aa: CASSQVVRGTDTQYF

v_gene: TRBV24-1
CDR3aa: CATSETTSGSYEQYF

v_gene: TRBV20-1
CDR3aa: CSAREGAGNEKLFF

v_gene: TRBV9
CDR3aa: CASSVEVNEKLFF

v_gene: TRBV29-1
CDR3aa: CSVDGLDGTGEQFF

v_gene: TRBV5-1
CDR3aa: CASSPAGAAYEQYF

v_gene: TRBV10-3
CDR3aa: CASVGGYTF

v_gene: TRBV7-8
CDR3aa: CASSPWTLAGGEEQFF

v_gene: TRBV19
CDR3aa: CASSMVPYNEQFF

v_gene: TRBV2
CDR3aa: CASSIGTSGVYEQYF

v_gene: TRBV4-1
CDR3aa: CASSQSGGSADTQYF

v_gene: TRBV14
CDR3aa: CASSQGVFGYTF

v_gene: TRBV5-4
CDR3aa: CASSLDRAGNSPLHF

v_gene: TRBV20-1
CDR3aa: CSANRGRNTEAFF

v_gene: TRBV7-8
CDR3aa: CASRGGWGNTIYF

v_gene: TRBV27
CDR3aa: CASSLSIDGYEQYF

v_gene: TRBV19
CDR3aa: CASSARRDSSYEQYF

v_gene: TRBV12-5
CDR3aa: CASGLVKGTQYF

v_gene: TRBV2
CDR3aa: CASSEASTRSSGNTIYF

v_gene: TRBV6-1
CDR3aa: CASSWGGQGRGEQYF

v_gene: TRBV5-8
CDR3aa: CASSFHNSNQPQHF

v_gene: TRBV6-1
CDR3aa: CASSRTSGGAKYNEQFF

v_gene: TRBV20-1
CDR3aa: CSARLTGNEQFF

v_gene: TRBV7-9
CDR3aa: CASSLGRDDEQFF

v_gene: TRBV3-1
CDR3aa: CASSIGQETQYF

v_gene: TRBV6-5
CDR3aa: CASSYGVPNTEAFF

v_gene: TRBV10-3
CDR3aa: CAIQLAAYQEAQYF

v_gene: TRBV19
CDR3aa: CASSLPWADTEAFF

v_gene: TRBV7-9
CDR3aa: CASSATSDTQYF

v_gene: TRBV7-2
CDR3aa: CASSLAAGGEAFF

v_gene: TRBV19
CDR3aa: CASSYAGGLLDEQYF

v_gene: TRBV10-3
CDR3aa: CAISEGRVNTGELFF

v_gene: TRBV27
CDR3aa: CASSLQGRETQYF

v_gene: TRBV19
CDR3aa: CASSTGNTIYF

v_gene: TRBV10-3
CDR3aa: CAISVGGGYNSPLHF

v_gene: TRBV20-1
CDR3aa: CSANQGYEQYF

v_gene: TRBV6-6
CDR3aa: CASSYLGRADTEAFF